This T cell receptor beta chain was captured in a study of regulatory T cells in long-lasting Graves disease. At the level of the study: To qualify as persistent, Graves' disease required over 5 years of antithyroid drugs with positive TSH receptor antibodies. Study-wide points: Patients with persistent disease showed a bias toward TRBV28, TRBJ1-2 and TRBJ2-5. Comparison showed that persistent patients shared more public clonotypes (about 3,000) than new patients (966).

In its sample, this clonotype was seen a few times. Its target is not known. The TCR beta library used iRepertoire HTBI primers with Arm-PCR amplification of CDR3. Via MiXCR, TCRdb re-called the multiplex PCR reads, giving one row per CDR3 protein. The top ten clones hold 40% to 55% of a sample with 500,000 to 800,000 distinct CDR3 sequences, about 32% of them seen once. Regarding time point: persistent/refractory GD, antithyroid drugs over 5 years with positive TRAb. Extracted RNA from PBMCs served as the source of the TCR library. An endocrinology department in Xi'an, China, recruited the patients. The CDR3 has 15 residues. V shed 1 base and J shed 2 bases, with 12 bases lying between them. Germline CDR1 reads SGHTA; CDR2 reads FQGNSA.

The receptor's source is a female donor with Graves disease. The chain has TRBV7-2 and TRBJ2-7, with D possibly matching TRBD1 (5 bases). Here the sequenced sample was peripheral blood mononuclear cells (PBMCs), taken when the disease was refractory, from a patient treated with antithyroid drugs. The CDR3 spells CASSLEAAGPYEQYF. The CDR3 bases are TGTGCCAGCAGCTTAGAGGCCGCAGGGCCCTACGAGCAGTACTTC.